These 27 T cell receptor beta chains were all obtained from the same sample, sequenced in a study of human T cells and chemical hapten exposure. TCRdb redid the calling of the RACE reads with MiXCR, one entry per CDR3 protein. This sample has some 93,000 distinct CDR3 sequences; approximately 8.2% occur once, and the top ten carry approximately 2.8%. Time point reported: healthy volunteer bleed at 2 weeks. The starting material, unfractionated whole blood, was used for total RNA extraction. Sequencing was performed on whole blood. Receptors originate from a female donor in good health. Some clones in this sample may be carry-over from other donors' samples.

The J gene is TRBJ2-7, the V gene TRBV2; 12 bases map to TRBD1. This CDR3 is built from 14 residues. Unmatched junction bases numbered 5, after V lost 9 bases and J lost 2 bases. Germline V gene data show CDR1 as SNHLY and CDR2 as FYNNEI. The CDR3 DNA follows: TGTGCCAGTAACCGGGACAGGGGGCCCTACGAGCAGTACTTC. Its protein is CASNRDRGPYEQYF.

Concerning this clonotype: This could be a read error, since a much larger clone is one nucleotide away. The gene calls are TRBV5-6 and TRBJ2-7, with D possibly TRBD2 on 5 matching bases. Trimming stripped 0 bases from V and 6 bases from J, with 10 bases between. Germline lookup yields CDR1 SGHDT and CDR2 YYEEEE. The CDR3 loop spans 13 amino acids. The CDR3 is CASSLGRPGEQYF. In DNA, the CDR3 is TGTGCCAGCAGCTTGGGGAGGCCCGGCGAGCAGTACTTC.

This clonotype was observed at least ten times. The chain is built from TRBV7-2 and TRBJ2-1; D ambiguous. In germline, CDR1 is SGHTA, CDR2 FQGNSA. Trimming shortened V by 5 bases and J by 5 bases, and 10 bases separated the two germline ends. This CDR3 is built from 13 residues. The CDR3 sequence is CASSPYYHNEQFF. Written as DNA, the CDR3 is TGTGCCAGCAGCCCCTACTACCACAATGAGCAGTTCTTC.

A few counts support this clonotype. V gene TRBV9 combines with J gene TRBJ2-3, with 12 bases that match TRBD2. The CDR3 is 16 residues long. CDR1 and CDR2 (germline): SGDLS, YYNGEE. The ends lost 5 bases at V and 2 bases at J; junction bases unmatched: 6. The DNA for the CDR3 is TGTGCCAGCAGTGGGGGACTAGCGGGCATCACAGATACGCAGTATTTT. This codes for CASSGGLAGITDTQYF. Full variable domain (rest looked up from reference TRBV9 and TRBJ2-3): DSGVTQTPKHLITATGQRVTLRCSPRSGDLSVYWYQQSLDQGLQFLIQYYNGEERAKGNILERFSAQQFPDLHSELNLSSLELGDSALYFCASSGGLAGITDTQYFGPGTRLTVL.

The CDR3 coding sequence is TGTGCCATCTCAGGACTAGATCTAGATACGCAGTATTTT. The encoded protein is CAISGLDLDTQYF. The gene calls are TRBV10-3 and TRBJ2-3; 7 nucleotides match TRBD2. The length of the CDR3 is 13 residues. Trimming at V came to 8 bases and at J to 5 bases, leaving 7 bases not matched to a gene. The germline V gene encodes CDR1 ENHRY and CDR2 SYGVKD.

In this sample, this clonotype turned up many times. This chain uses TRBV20-1 with TRBJ1-6; a possible D gene is TRBD1 (5 bases). V was cut by 5 bases and J by 9 bases, with 14 bases left in between. Germline CDR1 is DFQATT and CDR2 is SNEGSKA (reference sequence). CDR3 length: 13 amino acids. The CDR3 here is CSAPEGQGSPLHF. The CDR3 DNA reads as TGCAGTGCTCCGGAGGGCCAGGGTTCACCCCTCCACTTT.

This clonotype was recorded many times. The V gene is TRBV29-1, the J gene TRBJ2-3; 11 nucleotides match TRBD2. The germline V gene has CDR1 SQVTM and CDR2 ANQGSEA. This CDR3 region has 18 residues. The trim removed 1 base at V and 8 bases at J, leaving 17 bases unmatched. CDR3 sequence: CSVEGGTSGSVHISTQYF. Written as DNA, the CDR3 is TGCAGCGTTGAAGGGGGAACTAGCGGGAGTGTCCACATCAGTACGCAGTATTTT.

The chain is built from TRBV6-2 or TRBV6-3 and TRBJ2-2; D unresolved. Germline loops: CDR1 MNHEY, CDR2 SVGEGT. Trimming took off 6 bases at V and 2 bases at J, with 7 bases between the two ends. This CDR3 has 13 residues. CDR3 residues: CASSLYNTGELFF. Written as DNA, the CDR3 is TGTGCCAGCAGCCTTTATAACACCGGGGAGCTGTTTTTT.

A few counts support this clonotype. J is TRBJ2-7 and V is TRBV3-1, with 10 positions matching TRBD2. The CDR3 has 16 residues. Trimming cost V 0 bases and J 5 bases; bases outside gene matches: 7. Germline assignment: CDR1 LGHDT and CDR2 YNNKEL (reference sequence). CDR3 nucleotide sequence: TGTGCCAGCAGCCAAGATAGCGGGAGGACCCGGAACGAGCAGTACTTC. This codes for CASSQDSGRTRNEQYF.

This clonotype has a count of ten or more. The V call is TRBV10-2, the J call TRBJ2-5; TRBD2 matches at 12 bases. This CDR3 spans 15 amino acids. V lost 3 bases, J lost 5 bases, and 4 bases stayed unmatched. Germline CDR1 and CDR2: WSHSY and SAAADI. CDR3 nucleotide sequence: TGCGCCAGCAGTGAACGACTAGCGGGAGTTGAGACCCAGTACTTC. It encodes CASSERLAGVETQYF.

This clonotype has only a few counts. The CDR3 loop is CASSVEERLHEQFF. CDR3 sequence (DNA): TGTGCCAGCAGCGTAGAAGAGCGTCTCCATGAGCAGTTCTTC. The V and J genes are TRBV9 and TRBJ2-1; no clear D gene. The CDR3 length is 14 residues. Germline V gene data show CDR1 as SGDLS and CDR2 as YYNGEE. The V and J ends lost 0 bases and 8 bases respectively, with 12 bases between them. The full variable domain, rest sourced from reference TRBV9 and TRBJ2-1, is DSGVTQTPKHLITATGQRVTLRCSPRSGDLSVYWYQQSLDQGLQFLIQYYNGEERAKGNILERFSAQQFPDLHSELNLSSLELGDSALYFCASSVEERLHEQFFGPGTRLTVL.

The rearrangement links TRBV7-8 to TRBJ2-1; D tentatively fits TRBD1 or TRBD2 (5 bases each). V gave up 4 bases and J gave up 0 bases, with 10 bases separating them. The germline gives CDR1 SGHVS, CDR2 FQNEAQ. The CDR3 runs to 15 residues. Written as DNA, the CDR3 is TGTGCCAGCAGCTCTCCAGGGAGCTCCTACAATGAGCAGTTCTTC. This codes for CASSSPGSSYNEQFF.

V usage is TRBV2 and J usage is TRBJ2-3; 8 bases map to TRBD2. The CDR3 has 17 residues. Germline V gene data show CDR1 as SNHLY and CDR2 as FYNNEI. Trimming cost V 1 base and J 0 bases; bases outside gene matches: 6. CDR3 sequence: CASSEGISGTSTDTQYF. The DNA for the CDR3 is TGTGCCAGCAGTGAAGGAATTAGCGGGACTAGCACAGATACGCAGTATTTT.

In this sample, this clonotype turned up many times. The gene calls are TRBV7-2 and TRBJ2-6; D call uncertain. The CDR3 is 16 residues long. The germline V and J ends were trimmed by 5 bases and 0 bases, with 11 bases remaining between them. Germline loops: CDR1 SGHTA, CDR2 FQGNSA. CDR3 sequence reads: CASSPSPSSGANVLTF. CDR3 nucleotide sequence: TGTGCCAGCAGCCCCAGCCCCTCCTCTGGGGCCAACGTCCTGACTTTC.

This clonotype has at least ten counts. The V call is TRBV28, the J call TRBJ2-5; the match to TRBD2 covers 7 bases. The V segment lost 4 bases and the J segment 4 bases; nucleotides outside the gene matches: 9. The CDR3 contains 15 residues. The V gene's germline CDR1 is MDHEN and CDR2 SYDVKM. CDR3 DNA: TGTGCCAGCAGTTCCAACGGACTAGGAGGAGAGACCCAGTACTTC. Protein sequence: CASSSNGLGGETQYF.

This clonotype turned up a few times. CDR3 DNA: TGTGCCAGCAGCCAAGAAGGGGATAGACTAGCGGGAGCCCAAGAGACCCAGTACTTC. Amino acids: CASSQEGDRLAGAQETQYF. The chain recombines TRBV14 with TRBJ2-5; TRBD2 agrees at 12 bases. CDR3 size: 19 residues. Germline lookup yields CDR1 SGHDN and CDR2 FVKESK. V lost 0 bases to trimming and J lost 1 base; unmatched junction nucleotides: 9. Variable domain in full (rest from reference TRBV14 and TRBJ2-5): EAGVTQFPSHSVIEKGQTVTLRCDPISGHDNLYWYRRVMGKEIKFLLHFVKESKQDESGMPNNRFLAERTGGTYSTLKVQPAELEDSGVYFCASSQEGDRLAGAQETQYFGPGTRLLVL.

This clonotype came up a few times. This chain links TRBV7-2 with TRBJ2-5; D unclear. The CDR3 has 13 residues. Deletions cut 2 bases from V and 5 bases from J, with 9 bases between. The germline CDR1 and CDR2 sequences are SGHTA and FQGNSA. This CDR3 is CASSLSDRETQYF. CDR3 bases: TGTGCCAGCAGCTTAAGTGATAGGGAGACCCAGTACTTC.

There are many counts of this clonotype. The chain combines TRBV7-9 with TRBJ2-3; D possibly corresponds to TRBD1 (6 bases). Per germline, CDR1 SEHNR and CDR2 FQNEAQ (reference sequence). V was clipped by 5 bases and J by 0 bases, with 12 bases between them. There are 15 residues in the CDR3. The CDR3 region is CASSPGTQSTDTQYF. In DNA form, the CDR3 reads TGTGCCAGCAGCCCCGGGACACAAAGCACAGATACGCAGTATTTT.

This clonotype has at least ten counts. This chain links TRBV12-3 or TRBV12-4 with TRBJ2-7, with 8 bases that match TRBD2. The CDR3 covers 14 residues. Trimming removed 5 bases from V and 3 bases from J; junction bases left unmatched: 6. CDR3 sequence (DNA): TGTGCCAGCAGTCCAGCGGGAGCCCTCTACGAGCAGTACTTC. Protein product: CASSPAGALYEQYF.

This clonotype was seen a few times. V is TRBV2 and J is TRBJ2-7; possibly TRBD1 or TRBD2 for D (6 bases each). Per germline, CDR1 SNHLY and CDR2 FYNNEI. This CDR3 contains 13 residues. V was cut by 6 bases and J by 6 bases, with 15 bases left in between. The CDR3, as DNA: TGTGCCAGCAGAAGGGAGGCAGGGGCCGAGCAGTACTTC. Its translation: CASRREAGAEQYF.

The sample holds many counts of this clonotype. The J gene is TRBJ1-1, the V gene TRBV9; a possible D gene is TRBD1 (5 bases). Per the germline V gene, CDR1 is SGDLS and CDR2 is YYNGEE. The ends were cut back, 1 base at V and 7 bases at J, with 17 bases in the middle. CDR3 size: 15 residues. This CDR3 is CASSVSGTAGVEAFF. The CDR3, as DNA: TGTGCCAGCAGCGTATCCGGGACCGCAGGCGTTGAAGCTTTCTTT. The variable domain in full, with the rest retrieved from reference TRBV9 and TRBJ1-1, is DSGVTQTPKHLITATGQRVTLRCSPRSGDLSVYWYQQSLDQGLQFLIQYYNGEERAKGNILERFSAQQFPDLHSELNLSSLELGDSALYFCASSVSGTAGVEAFFGQGTRLTVV.

This clonotype was counted ten times or more. The chain couples TRBV28 to TRBJ1-1; no clear D. Germline V CDR1 and CDR2: MDHEN, SYDVKM. The CDR3 is made up of 13 amino acids. The ends were cut back, 3 bases at V and 5 bases at J, with 10 bases in the middle. In DNA form, the CDR3 reads TGTGCCAGCAGTTTTATCGACGAGACTGAAGCTTTCTTT. It encodes CASSFIDETEAFF.

A note on this clonotype: Since a much larger clone is just one base distant, this may be a read error. The chain combines TRBV9 with TRBJ2-7, with D possibly matching TRBD2 (6 bases). The germline V gene has CDR1 SGDLS and CDR2 YYNGEE. The CDR3 sequence is 13 residues long. The V and J ends lost 0 bases and 6 bases respectively, with 10 bases between them. The CDR3 DNA reads TGTGCCAGCAGCGTAGTCGGGGGAGTCGAGCAGTACTTC. Its translation: CASSVVGGVEQYF.

The table lists this clonotype with many counts. The chain employs TRBV25-1 and TRBJ2-6; D remains ambiguous. Germline-derived CDR1 and CDR2 are MGHDK and SYGVNS. Trimming stripped 3 bases from V and 2 bases from J, with 11 bases between. The CDR3 sequence is 16 residues long. The CDR3 region is CASSEVQAAGANVLTF. In nucleotides, the CDR3 is TGTGCCAGCAGTGAGGTCCAGGCCGCTGGGGCCAACGTCCTGACTTTC. Full variable domain (remainder filled in from reference TRBV25-1 and TRBJ2-6): EADIYQTPRYLVIGTGKKITLECSQTMGHDKMYWYQQDPGMELHLIHYSYGVNSTEKGDLSSESTVSRIRTEHFPLTLESARPSHTSQYLCASSEVQAAGANVLTFGAGSRLTVL.

The chain carries TRBV12-3 or TRBV12-4 and TRBJ1-4; D unclear. Trimming removed 6 bases at V and 0 bases at J, with 11 bases between. The CDR3 sequence is 15 residues long. For the CDR3, the DNA is TGTGCCAGCAGAGGCGGCCCTGCAACTAATGAAAAACTGTTTTTT. This translates into CASRGGPATNEKLFF.

This rearrangement joins TRBV2 to TRBJ2-3, with 12 bases fitting TRBD2. The CDR3 has 16 residues. V dropped 6 bases and J dropped 3; count of bases not matched to a gene: 7. CDR1 SNHLY and CDR2 FYNNEI come from the germline V gene. CDR3 nucleotide sequence: TGTGCCAGCAGGGAGACTAGCGGGAGTAGAACAGATACGCAGTATTTT. Its protein product is CASRETSGSRTDTQYF.

The V and J genes are TRBV27 and TRBJ2-5, with 12 bases that match TRBD1. CDR3 length: 16 amino acids. After removal of 8 bases from V and 4 bases from J, the junction contained 11 bases not matched to a gene. CDR1 is MNHEY, CDR2 SMNVEV, per germline (reference sequence). The DNA of the CDR3 is TGTGCCAGCGGACTGGGGACAGGGGGCTTTCGAGAGACCCAGTACTTC. Its protein is CASGLGTGGFRETQYF.